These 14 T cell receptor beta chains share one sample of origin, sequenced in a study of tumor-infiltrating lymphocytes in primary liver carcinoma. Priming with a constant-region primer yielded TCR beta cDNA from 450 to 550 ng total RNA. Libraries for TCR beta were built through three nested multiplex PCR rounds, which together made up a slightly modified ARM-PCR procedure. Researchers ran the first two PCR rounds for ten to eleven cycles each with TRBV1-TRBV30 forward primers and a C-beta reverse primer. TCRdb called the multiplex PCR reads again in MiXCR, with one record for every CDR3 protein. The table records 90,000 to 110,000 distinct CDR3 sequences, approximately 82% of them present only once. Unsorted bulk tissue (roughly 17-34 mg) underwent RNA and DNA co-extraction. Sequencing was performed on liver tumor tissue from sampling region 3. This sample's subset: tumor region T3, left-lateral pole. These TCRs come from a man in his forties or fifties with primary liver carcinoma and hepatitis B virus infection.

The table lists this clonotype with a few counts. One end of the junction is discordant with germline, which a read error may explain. The CDR3 here is CAISAQGQGSELFF. The CDR3, as DNA: TGTGCCATCAGTGCTCAGGGACAGGGTTCGGAACTGTTTTTT. The genes are TRBV24-1 and TRBJ2-2; 9 positions agree with TRBD1. Germline assignment: CDR1 KGHDR and CDR2 SFDVKD. CDR3 length equals 14 residues.

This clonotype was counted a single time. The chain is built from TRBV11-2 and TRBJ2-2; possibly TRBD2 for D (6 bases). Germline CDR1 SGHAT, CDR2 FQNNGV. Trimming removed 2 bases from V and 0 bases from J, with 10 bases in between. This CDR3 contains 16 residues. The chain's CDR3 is CASSLNSGANTGELFF. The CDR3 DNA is TGTGCCAGCAGCTTAAACTCGGGAGCGAACACCGGGGAGCTGTTTTTT.

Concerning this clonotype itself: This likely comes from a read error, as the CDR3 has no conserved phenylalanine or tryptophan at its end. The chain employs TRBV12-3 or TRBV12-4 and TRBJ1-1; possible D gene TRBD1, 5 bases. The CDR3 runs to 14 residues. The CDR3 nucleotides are TGTGCCAGCAGTTTGGGGCTGATGAAAACTGAAGCTTTCGTT. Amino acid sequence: CASSLGLMKTEAFV.

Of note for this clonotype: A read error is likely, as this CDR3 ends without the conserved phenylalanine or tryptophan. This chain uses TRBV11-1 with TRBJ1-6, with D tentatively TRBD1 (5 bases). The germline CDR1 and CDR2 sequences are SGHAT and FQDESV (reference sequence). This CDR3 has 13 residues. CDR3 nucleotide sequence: TGTGCCAACAGCCGGACACTGGATTCACCCCTCCACTAT. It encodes CANSRTLDSPLHY.

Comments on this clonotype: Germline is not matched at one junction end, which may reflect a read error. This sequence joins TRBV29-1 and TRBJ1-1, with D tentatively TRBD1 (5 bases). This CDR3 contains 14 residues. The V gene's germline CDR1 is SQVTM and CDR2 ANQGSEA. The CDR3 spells CSVEEWTRRTEAFF. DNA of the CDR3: TGCAGCGTTGAAGAATGGACAAGGAGGACTGAAGCTTTCTTC.

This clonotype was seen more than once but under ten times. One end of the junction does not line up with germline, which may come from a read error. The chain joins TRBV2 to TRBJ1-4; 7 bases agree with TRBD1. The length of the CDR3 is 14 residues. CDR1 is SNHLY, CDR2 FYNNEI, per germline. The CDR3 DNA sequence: TGTACCAGCAGAGACAGGGTTGGTATTGAAAACCTGTTTTTT. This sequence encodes CTSRDRVGIENLFF.

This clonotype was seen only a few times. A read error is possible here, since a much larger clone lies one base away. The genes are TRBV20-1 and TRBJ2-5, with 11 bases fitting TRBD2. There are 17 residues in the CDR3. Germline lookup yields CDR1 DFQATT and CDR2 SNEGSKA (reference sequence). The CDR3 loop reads CSVRDWASGGRVETQYF. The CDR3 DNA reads TGCAGTGTTAGAGATTGGGCTAGCGGGGGGAGGGTAGAGACCCAGTACTTC.

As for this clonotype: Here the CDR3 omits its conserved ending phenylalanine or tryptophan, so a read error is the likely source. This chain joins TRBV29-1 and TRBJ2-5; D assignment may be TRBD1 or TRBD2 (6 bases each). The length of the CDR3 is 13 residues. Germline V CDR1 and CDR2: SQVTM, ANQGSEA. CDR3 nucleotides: TGCAGCGTTGAATCAACAGGGAGGCAGACTCAGTACTTA. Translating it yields CSVESTGRQTQYL.

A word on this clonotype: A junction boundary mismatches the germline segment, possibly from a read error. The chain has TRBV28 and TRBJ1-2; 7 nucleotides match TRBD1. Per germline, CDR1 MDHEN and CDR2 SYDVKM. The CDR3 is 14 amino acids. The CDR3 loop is CASNRRDRIYGYTF. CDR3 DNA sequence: TGTGCCAGCAATCGGAGGGACAGAATCTATGGTTACACCTTC.

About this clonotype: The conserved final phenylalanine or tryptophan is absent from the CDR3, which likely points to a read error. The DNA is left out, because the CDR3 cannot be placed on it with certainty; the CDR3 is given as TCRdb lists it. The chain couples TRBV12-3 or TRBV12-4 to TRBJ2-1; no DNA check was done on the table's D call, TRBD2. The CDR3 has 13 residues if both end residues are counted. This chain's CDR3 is CASSLRVAGVFVY.

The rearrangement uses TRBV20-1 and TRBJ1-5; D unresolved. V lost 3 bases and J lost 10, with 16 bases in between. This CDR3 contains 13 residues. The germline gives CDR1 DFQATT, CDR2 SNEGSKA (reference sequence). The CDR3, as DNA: TGCAGTGCTAGGGCTTATAGCAATAAACCCCAGCATTTT. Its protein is CSARAYSNKPQHF.

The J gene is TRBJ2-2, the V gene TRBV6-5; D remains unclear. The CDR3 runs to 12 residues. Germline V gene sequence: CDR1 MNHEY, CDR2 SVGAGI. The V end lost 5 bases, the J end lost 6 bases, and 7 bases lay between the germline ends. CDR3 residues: CASSHKAGELFF. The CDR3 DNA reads TGTGCCAGCAGTCATAAGGCCGGGGAGCTGTTTTTT.

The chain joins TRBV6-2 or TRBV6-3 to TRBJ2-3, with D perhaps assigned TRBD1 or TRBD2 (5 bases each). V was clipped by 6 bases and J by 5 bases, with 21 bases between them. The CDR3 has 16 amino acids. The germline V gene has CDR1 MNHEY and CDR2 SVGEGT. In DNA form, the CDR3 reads TGTGCCAGCAGCCTCCTAGGATGGCTTGGGGGAGATACGCAGTATTTT. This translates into CASSLLGWLGGDTQYF.

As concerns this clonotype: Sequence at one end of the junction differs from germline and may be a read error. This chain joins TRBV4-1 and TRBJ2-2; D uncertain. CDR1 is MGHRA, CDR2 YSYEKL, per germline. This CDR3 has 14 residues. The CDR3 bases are TGCGCCAGCAGCCGAGTCGCCACCACCAGGGAGCTGTTTTTT. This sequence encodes CASSRVATTRELFF.